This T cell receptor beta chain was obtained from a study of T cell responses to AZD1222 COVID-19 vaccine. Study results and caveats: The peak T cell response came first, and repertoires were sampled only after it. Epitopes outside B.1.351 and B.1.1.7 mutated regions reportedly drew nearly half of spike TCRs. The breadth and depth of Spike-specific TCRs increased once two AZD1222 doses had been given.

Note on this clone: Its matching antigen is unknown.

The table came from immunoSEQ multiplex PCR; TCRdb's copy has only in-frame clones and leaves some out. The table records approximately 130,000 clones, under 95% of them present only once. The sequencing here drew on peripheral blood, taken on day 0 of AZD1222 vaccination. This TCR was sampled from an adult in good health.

The CDR3 coding sequence is TGTGCCACCAGTGATTCCAGGGCCAAGCAGTACTTC. Translating it yields CATSDSRAKQYF. J is TRBJ2-7 and V is TRBV24-1; tentative D call: TRBD1 (5 bases). Deletions cut 2 bases from V and 8 bases from J, with 9 bases between. CDR3 length equals 12 residues. Germline CDR1 reads KGHDR; CDR2 reads SFDVKD.